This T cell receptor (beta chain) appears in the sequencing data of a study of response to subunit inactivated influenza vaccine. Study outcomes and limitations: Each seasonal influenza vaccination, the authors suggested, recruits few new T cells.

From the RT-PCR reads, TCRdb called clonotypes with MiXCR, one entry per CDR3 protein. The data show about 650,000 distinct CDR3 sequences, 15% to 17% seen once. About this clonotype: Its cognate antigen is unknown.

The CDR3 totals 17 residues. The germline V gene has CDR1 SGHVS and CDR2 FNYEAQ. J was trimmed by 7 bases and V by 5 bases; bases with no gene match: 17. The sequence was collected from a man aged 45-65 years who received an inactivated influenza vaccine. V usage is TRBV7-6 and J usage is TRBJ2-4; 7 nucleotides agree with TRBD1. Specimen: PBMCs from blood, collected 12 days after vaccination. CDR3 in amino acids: CASSLGGRAGAVNIQYF. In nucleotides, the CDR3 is TGTGCCAGCAGCCTAGGGGGCAGGGCAGGGGCGGTGAACATTCAGTACTTC.